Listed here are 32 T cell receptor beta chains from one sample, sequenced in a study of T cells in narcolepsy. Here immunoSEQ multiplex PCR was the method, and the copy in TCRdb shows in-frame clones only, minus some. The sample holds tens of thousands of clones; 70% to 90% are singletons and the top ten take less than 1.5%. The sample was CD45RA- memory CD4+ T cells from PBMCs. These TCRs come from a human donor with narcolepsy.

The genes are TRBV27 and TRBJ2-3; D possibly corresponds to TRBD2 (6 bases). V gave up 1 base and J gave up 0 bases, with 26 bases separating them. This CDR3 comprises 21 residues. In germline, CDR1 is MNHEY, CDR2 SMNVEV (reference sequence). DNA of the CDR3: TGTGCCAGCAGTTTATTTCCGGTGAGGAGGGGACCTCACTCTAGCACAGATACGCAGTATTTT. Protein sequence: CASSLFPVRRGPHSSTDTQYF.

As DNA, the CDR3 is TGTGCCAGCAGCTTAGGGGCTAGCGGGAGTTACAATGAGCAGTTCTTC. This codes for CASSLGASGSYNEQFF. The rearrangement links TRBV7-6 to TRBJ2-1; 10 bases are shared with TRBD2. The CDR3 is made up of 16 amino acids. The germline V gene has CDR1 SGHVS and CDR2 FNYEAQ. Trimming took 1 base from V and 4 from J; bases not matched to a gene: 4.

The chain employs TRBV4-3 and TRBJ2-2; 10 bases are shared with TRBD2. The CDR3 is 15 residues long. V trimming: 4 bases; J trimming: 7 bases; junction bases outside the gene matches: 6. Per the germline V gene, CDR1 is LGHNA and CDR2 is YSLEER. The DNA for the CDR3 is TGCGCCAGCAGCCCAGCGGGGGGGCTCGGCGGGGAGCTGTTTTTT. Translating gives CASSPAGGLGGELFF.

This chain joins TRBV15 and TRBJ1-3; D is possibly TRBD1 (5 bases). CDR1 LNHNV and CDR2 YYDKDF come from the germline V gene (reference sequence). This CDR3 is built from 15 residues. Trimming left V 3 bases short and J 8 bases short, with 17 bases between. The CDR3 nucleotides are TGTGCCACCAGCAGGACCTTGGGGCGAAAGGACACCATATATTTT. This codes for CATSRTLGRKDTIYF.

The CDR3 is CASSWGGTEAFF. The CDR3 region has the DNA TGCGCCAGCAGCTGGGGAGGCACTGAAGCTTTCTTT. The chain carries TRBV5-1 and TRBJ1-1; D unclear. Germline V lookup: CDR1 SGHRS, CDR2 YFSETQ. The CDR3 extends over 12 amino acids. V lost 3 bases to trimming and J lost 4 bases, with 7 bases between them.

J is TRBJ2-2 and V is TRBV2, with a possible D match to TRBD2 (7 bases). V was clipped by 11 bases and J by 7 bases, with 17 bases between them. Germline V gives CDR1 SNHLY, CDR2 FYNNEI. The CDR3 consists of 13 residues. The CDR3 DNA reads TGTGCCTCACAGGCGGGGGCGATCGGGGAGCTGTTTTTT. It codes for CASQAGAIGELFF.

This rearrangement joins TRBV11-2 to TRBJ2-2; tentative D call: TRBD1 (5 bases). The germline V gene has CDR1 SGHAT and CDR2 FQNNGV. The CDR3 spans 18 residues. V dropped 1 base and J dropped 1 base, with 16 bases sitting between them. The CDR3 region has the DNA TGTGCCAGCAGCTTAGCAGGGTGGGCTATCCAGAACACCGGGGAGCTGTTTTTT. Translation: CASSLAGWAIQNTGELFF.

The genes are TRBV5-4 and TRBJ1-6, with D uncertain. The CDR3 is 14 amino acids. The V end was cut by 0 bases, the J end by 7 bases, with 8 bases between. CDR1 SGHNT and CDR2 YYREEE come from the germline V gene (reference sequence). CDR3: CASSLAGWNSPLHF. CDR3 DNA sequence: TGTGCCAGCAGCTTGGCGGGGTGGAATTCACCCCTCCACTTT.

For the CDR3, the DNA is TGTGCCAGCAGCGAACAGGGACTAGCGGGGGGCACAGATACGCAGTATTTT. Its translation is CASSEQGLAGGTDTQYF. The V and J genes are TRBV9 and TRBJ2-3, with TRBD2 matching 14 bases. V gave up 3 bases and J gave up 1 base; unmatched junction bases: 4. The length of the CDR3 is 17 residues. CDR1 SGDLS and CDR2 YYNGEE come from the germline V gene.

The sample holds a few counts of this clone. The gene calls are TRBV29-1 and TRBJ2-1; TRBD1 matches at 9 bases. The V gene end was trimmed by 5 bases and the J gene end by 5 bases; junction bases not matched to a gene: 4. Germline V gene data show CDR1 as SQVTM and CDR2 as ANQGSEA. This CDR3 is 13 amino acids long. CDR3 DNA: TGCAGCGTTCACAGGGGGCTTAACAATGAGCAGTTCTTC. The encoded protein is CSVHRGLNNEQFF.

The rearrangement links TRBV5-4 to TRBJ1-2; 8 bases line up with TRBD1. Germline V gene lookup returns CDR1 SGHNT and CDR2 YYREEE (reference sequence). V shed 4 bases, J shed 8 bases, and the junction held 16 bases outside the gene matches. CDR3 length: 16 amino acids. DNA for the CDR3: TGTGCCAGCAGCCCATCGGAATACAGGGGGTTCCTAGGCTACACCTTC. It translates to CASSPSEYRGFLGYTF.

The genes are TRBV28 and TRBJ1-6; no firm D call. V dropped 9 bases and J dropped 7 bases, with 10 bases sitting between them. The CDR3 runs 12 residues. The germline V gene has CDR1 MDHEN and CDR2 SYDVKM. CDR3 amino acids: CASQVYNSPLHF. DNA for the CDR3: TGTGCCAGTCAGGTCTACAATTCACCCCTCCACTTT. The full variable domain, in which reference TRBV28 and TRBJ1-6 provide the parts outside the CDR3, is DVKVTQSSRYLVKRTGEKVFLECVQDMDHENMFWYRQDPGLGLRLIYFSYDVKMKEKGDIPEGYSVSREKKERFSLILESASTNQTSMYLCASQVYNSPLHFGNGTRLTVT.

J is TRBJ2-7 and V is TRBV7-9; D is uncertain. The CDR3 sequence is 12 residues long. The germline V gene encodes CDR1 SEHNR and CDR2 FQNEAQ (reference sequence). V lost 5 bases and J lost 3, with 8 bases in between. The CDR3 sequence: CASSQDGYEQYF. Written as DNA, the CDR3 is TGTGCCAGCAGCCAGGACGGCTACGAGCAGTACTTC.

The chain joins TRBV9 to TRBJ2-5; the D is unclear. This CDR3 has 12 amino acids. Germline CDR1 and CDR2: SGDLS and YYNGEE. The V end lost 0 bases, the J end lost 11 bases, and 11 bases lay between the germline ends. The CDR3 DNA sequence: TGTGCCAGCAGCGTAGACAAGGGCCAGCAGTACTTC. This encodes CASSVDKGQQYF.

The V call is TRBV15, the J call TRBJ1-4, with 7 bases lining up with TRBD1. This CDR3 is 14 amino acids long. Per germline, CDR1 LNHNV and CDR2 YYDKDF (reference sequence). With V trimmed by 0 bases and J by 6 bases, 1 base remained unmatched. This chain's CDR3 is CATSRDQGDEKLFF. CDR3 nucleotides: TGTGCCACCAGCAGAGATCAGGGGGATGAAAAACTGTTTTTT.

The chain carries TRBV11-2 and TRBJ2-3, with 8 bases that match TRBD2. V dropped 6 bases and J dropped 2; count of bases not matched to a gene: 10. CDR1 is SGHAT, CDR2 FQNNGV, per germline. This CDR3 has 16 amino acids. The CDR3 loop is CASRPGAGEYTDTQYF. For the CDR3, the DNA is TGTGCCAGCAGGCCAGGAGCGGGGGAATACACAGATACGCAGTATTTT.

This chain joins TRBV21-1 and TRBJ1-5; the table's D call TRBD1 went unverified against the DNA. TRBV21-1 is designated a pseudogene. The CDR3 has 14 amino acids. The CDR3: CARLGHFSNQPQHF. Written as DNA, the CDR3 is TGTGCCAGGCTAGGACACTTTAGCAATCAGCCCCAGCATTTT.

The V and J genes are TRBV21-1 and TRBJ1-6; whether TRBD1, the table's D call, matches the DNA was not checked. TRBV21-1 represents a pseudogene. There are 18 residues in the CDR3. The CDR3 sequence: CASSAFRGTGRYNSPLHF. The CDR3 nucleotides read TGTGCCAGCAGCGCCTTCCGGGGGACAGGACGTTATAATTCACCCCTCCACTTT.

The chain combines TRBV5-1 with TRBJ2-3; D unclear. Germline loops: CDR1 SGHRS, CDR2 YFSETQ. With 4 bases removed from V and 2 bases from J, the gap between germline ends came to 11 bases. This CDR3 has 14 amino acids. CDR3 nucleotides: TGCGCCAGCAGCCCTACCCGCTTCACAGATACGCAGTATTTT. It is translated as CASSPTRFTDTQYF. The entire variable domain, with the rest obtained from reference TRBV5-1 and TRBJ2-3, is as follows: KAGVTQTPRYLIKTRGQQVTLSCSPISGHRSVSWYQQTPGQGLQFLFEYFSETQRNKGNFPGRFSGRQFSNSRSEMNVSTLELGDSALYLCASSPTRFTDTQYFGPGTRLTVL.

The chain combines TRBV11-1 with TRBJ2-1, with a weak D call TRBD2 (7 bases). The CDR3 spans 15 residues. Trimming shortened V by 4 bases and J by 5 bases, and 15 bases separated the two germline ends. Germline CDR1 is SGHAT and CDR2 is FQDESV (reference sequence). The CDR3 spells CASSSGGRTHNEQFF. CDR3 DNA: TGTGCCAGCAGCTCGGGGGGCAGGACCCACAATGAGCAGTTCTTC.

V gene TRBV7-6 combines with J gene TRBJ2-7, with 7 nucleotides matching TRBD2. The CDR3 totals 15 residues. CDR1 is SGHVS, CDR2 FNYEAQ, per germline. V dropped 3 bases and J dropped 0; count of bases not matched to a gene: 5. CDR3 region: CASSLSGISSYEQYF. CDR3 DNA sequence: TGTGCCAGCAGCTTGAGCGGGATTAGCTCCTACGAGCAGTACTTC. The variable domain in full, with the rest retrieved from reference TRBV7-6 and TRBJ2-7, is GAGVSQSPRYKVTKRGQDVALRCDPISGHVSLYWYRQALGQGPEFLTYFNYEAQQDKSGLPNDRFSAERPEGSISTLTIQRTEQRDSAMYRCASSLSGISSYEQYFGPGTRLTVT.

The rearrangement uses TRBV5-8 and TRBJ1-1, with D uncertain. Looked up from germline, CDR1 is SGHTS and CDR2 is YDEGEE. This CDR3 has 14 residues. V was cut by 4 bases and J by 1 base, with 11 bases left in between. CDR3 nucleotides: TGTGCCAGCAGCGCTTATGGGAAGAACACTGAAGCTTTCTTT. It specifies CASSAYGKNTEAFF.

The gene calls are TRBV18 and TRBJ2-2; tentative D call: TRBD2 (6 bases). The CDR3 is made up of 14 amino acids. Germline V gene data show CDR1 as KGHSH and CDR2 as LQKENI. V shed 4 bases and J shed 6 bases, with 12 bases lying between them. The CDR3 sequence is CASSLRGVPGELFF. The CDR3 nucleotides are TGTGCCAGCTCACTACGCGGGGTCCCCGGGGAGCTGTTTTTT.

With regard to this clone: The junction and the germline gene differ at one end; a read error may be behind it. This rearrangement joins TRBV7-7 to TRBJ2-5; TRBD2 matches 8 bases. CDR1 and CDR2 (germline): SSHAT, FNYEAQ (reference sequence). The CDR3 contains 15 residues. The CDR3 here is CASSLRAGGQETQYF. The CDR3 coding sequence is TGTGCTAGCAGCTTAAGGGCGGGGGGACAAGAGACCCAGTACTTC.

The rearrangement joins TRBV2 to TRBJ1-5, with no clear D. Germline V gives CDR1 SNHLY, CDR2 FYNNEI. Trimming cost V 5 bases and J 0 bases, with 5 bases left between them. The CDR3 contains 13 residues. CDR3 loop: CASSIDSNQPQHF. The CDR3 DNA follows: TGTGCCAGCAGTATAGATAGCAATCAGCCCCAGCATTTT.

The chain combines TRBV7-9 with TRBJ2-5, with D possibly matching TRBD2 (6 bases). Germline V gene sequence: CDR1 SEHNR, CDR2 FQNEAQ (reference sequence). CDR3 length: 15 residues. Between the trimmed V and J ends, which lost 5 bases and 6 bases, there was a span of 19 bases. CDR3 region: CASSLEGSGGKTQYF. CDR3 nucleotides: TGTGCCAGCAGCCTAGAGGGTTCCGGGGGAAAGACCCAGTACTTC.

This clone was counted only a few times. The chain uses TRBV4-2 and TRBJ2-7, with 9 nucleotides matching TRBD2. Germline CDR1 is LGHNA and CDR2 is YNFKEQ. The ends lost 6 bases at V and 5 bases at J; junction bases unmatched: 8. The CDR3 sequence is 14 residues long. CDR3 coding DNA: TGTGCCAGCAGGAGTGCGGGAGGGGTGAACGAGCAGTACTTC. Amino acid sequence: CASRSAGGVNEQYF.

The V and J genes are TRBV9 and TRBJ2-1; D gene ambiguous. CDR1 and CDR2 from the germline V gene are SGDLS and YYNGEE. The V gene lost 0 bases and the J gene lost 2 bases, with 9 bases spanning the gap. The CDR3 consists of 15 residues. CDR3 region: CASSVGPGAYNEQFF. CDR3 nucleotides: TGTGCCAGCAGCGTAGGGCCGGGCGCCTACAATGAGCAGTTCTTC.

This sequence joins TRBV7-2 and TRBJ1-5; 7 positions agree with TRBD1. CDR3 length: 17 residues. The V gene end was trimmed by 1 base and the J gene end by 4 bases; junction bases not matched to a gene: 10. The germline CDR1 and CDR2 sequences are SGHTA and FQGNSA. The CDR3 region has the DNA TGTGCCAGCAGCTTAGGGATAGGGGGCCGGGGGAATCAGCCCCAGCATTTT. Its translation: CASSLGIGGRGNQPQHF.

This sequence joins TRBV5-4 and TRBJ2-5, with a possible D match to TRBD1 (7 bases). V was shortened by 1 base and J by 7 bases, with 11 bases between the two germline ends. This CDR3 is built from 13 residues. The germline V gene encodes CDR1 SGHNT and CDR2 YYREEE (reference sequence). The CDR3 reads CASSLQGGGTQYF. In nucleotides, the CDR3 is TGTGCCAGCAGCTTGCAGGGGGGAGGGACCCAGTACTTC.

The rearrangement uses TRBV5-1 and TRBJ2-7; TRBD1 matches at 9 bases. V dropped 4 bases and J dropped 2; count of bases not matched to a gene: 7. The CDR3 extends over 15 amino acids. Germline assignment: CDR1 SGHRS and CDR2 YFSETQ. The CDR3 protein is CASSIMTGGPYEQYF. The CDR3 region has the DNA TGCGCCAGCAGCATCATGACAGGGGGTCCCTACGAGCAGTACTTC.

The CDR3 spells CASSFPGGPTGELFF. In DNA, the CDR3 is TGTGCCAGCAGCTTTCCGGGGGGCCCCACTGGGGAGCTGTTTTTT. The chain employs TRBV11-3 and TRBJ2-2; D possibly corresponds to TRBD2 (7 bases). This CDR3 has 15 residues. CDR1 SGHNT and CDR2 YENEEA come from the germline V gene. Trimming shortened V by 3 bases and J by 8 bases, and 16 bases separated the two germline ends.